This T cell receptor beta chain was found in a study of blood T cell repertoires in COVID-19. The germline CDR1 and CDR2 sequences are DFQATT and SNEGSKA (reference sequence). The CDR3 contains 15 residues. Trimming cost V 3 bases and J 2 bases, with 16 bases left between them. The repertoire was sequenced with immunoSEQ multiplex PCR; TCRdb's copy has only in-frame clones and lacks some. Of about 530,000 clones detected, 85% to 90% appear once; the ten largest clones hold roughly 8%. Input material: peripheral blood. The V call is TRBV20-1, the J call TRBJ1-2, with a tentative D call TRBD1 (5 bases). The receptor's source is a woman aged 45-65 years with COVID-19, enrolled during active disease. The CDR3 DNA follows: TGCAGTGCTAGTTCGGGGCAGGGACTAAACTATGGCTACACCTTC. Translating gives CSASSGQGLNYGYTF.